The 20 T cell receptor beta chains presented below share a single source sample, sequenced in a study of blood T cell repertoires in COVID-19. The method was immunoSEQ multiplex PCR; TCRdb's version includes in-frame clones alone and lacks a portion of them. This sample carries some 350,000 clones, 90% of them seen once, and the ten largest clones take approximately 6.2%. Source material: peripheral blood. Receptors were obtained from a man between 18 and 29 years old with active or convalescent COVID-19.

This clone was observed once. V is TRBV29-1 and J is TRBJ1-2; 7 positions agree with TRBD1. The CDR3 consists of 13 residues. V lost 2 bases to trimming and J lost 5 bases; unmatched junction nucleotides: 5. Germline values: CDR1 SQVTM, CDR2 ANQGSEA. CDR3 loop: CSVEKSGGYGYTF. The CDR3 region has the DNA TGCAGCGTTGAAAAATCAGGGGGGTATGGCTACACCTTC.

The chain recombines TRBV3-1 (or the pseudogene TRBV3-2) with TRBJ1-4; D remains unclear. CDR1 is LGHDT, CDR2 YNNKEL, per germline (reference sequence). This CDR3 region has 15 residues. Between the trimmed V and J ends, which lost 0 bases and 10 bases, there was a span of 15 bases. CDR3 in amino acids: CASSQEEGFFGKLFF. The CDR3 DNA sequence: TGTGCCAGCAGCCAAGAAGAGGGTTTTTTTGGAAAACTGTTTTTT.

The J gene is TRBJ1-1, the V gene TRBV19; 8 nucleotides line up with TRBD1. The ends lost 7 bases at V and 5 bases at J; junction bases unmatched: 15. Looked up from germline, CDR1 is LNHDA and CDR2 is SQIVND (reference sequence). This CDR3 region has 16 residues. Here the CDR3 reads CASTPPGAGGRTEAFF. CDR3 DNA sequence: TGTGCCAGTACCCCCCCAGGGGCAGGGGGCCGAACTGAAGCTTTCTTT.

The rearrangement links TRBV7-9 to TRBJ2-7, with a possible D match to TRBD1 (5 bases). CDR1 and CDR2 (germline): SEHNR, FQNEAQ (reference sequence). CDR3 size: 16 residues. The V end was cut by 2 bases, the J end by 6 bases, with 20 bases between. CDR3 nucleotide sequence: TGTGCCAGCAGCTTAAAGGCAGGGTTGATTCGTCGCGAGCAGTACTTC. Protein sequence: CASSLKAGLIRREQYF.

This clone was counted between two and nine times. J is TRBJ2-2 and V is TRBV11-2; tentatively, D is TRBD2 (6 bases). V lost 10 bases to trimming and J lost 6 bases, with 12 bases between them. The germline gives CDR1 SGHAT, CDR2 FQNNGV. This CDR3 spans 12 amino acids. The CDR3: CATGPGAGELFF. The DNA of the CDR3 is TGTGCCACTGGGCCGGGGGCCGGGGAGCTGTTTTTT.

The genes are TRBV18 and TRBJ1-6; possibly TRBD1 for D (6 bases). Trimming cost V 3 bases and J 9 bases, with 12 bases left between them. Looked up from germline, CDR1 is KGHSH and CDR2 is LQKENI. CDR3 size: 14 residues. The CDR3 here is CASSPGQGISPLHF. The CDR3 DNA reads TGTGCCAGCTCACCCGGGCAGGGGATTTCACCCCTCCACTTT.

The chain combines TRBV30 with TRBJ2-7, with D hard to call. Trimming pared 0 bases from V and 2 bases from J, leaving 5 bases between. Germline assignment: CDR1 GTSNPN and CDR2 SVGIG (reference sequence). CDR3 length: 12 residues. CDR3 bases: TGTGCCTGGAGTGTAAAGCCCTACGAGCAGTACTTC. Residues: CAWSVKPYEQYF.

V usage is TRBV24-1 and J usage is TRBJ2-1, with 15 bases identical to TRBD2. The CDR3 has 17 residues. Germline CDR1 and CDR2: KGHDR and SFDVKD. J lost 5 bases, V lost 0 bases, and 1 base had no gene match. The CDR3 coding sequence is TGTGCCACCAGTGATTTGGGACTAGCGGGAGGGAACAATGAGCAGTTCTTC. Protein sequence: CATSDLGLAGGNNEQFF.

The genes are TRBV7-9 and TRBJ1-5; no clear D. Germline assignment: CDR1 SEHNR and CDR2 FQNEAQ (reference sequence). The CDR3 runs to 16 residues. The ends were cut back, 1 base at V and 11 bases at J, with 21 bases in the middle. The CDR3 DNA sequence: TGTGCCAGCAGCTTAGGTGCGGCAGGCCCGGGGTGGACCCAGCATTTT. Protein: CASSLGAAGPGWTQHF. The full variable domain, rest sourced from reference TRBV7-9 and TRBJ1-5, is DTGVSQNPRHKITKRGQNVTFRCDPISEHNRLYWYRQTLGQGPEFLTYFQNEAQLEKSRLLSDRFSAERPKGSFSTLEIQRTEQGDSAMYLCASSLGAAGPGWTQHFGDGTRLSIL.

The chain recombines TRBV28 with TRBJ2-7, with a tentative D call TRBD2 (5 bases). In germline, CDR1 is MDHEN, CDR2 SYDVKM. CDR3 length equals 15 residues. V gave up 6 bases and J gave up 4 bases, with 19 bases separating them. CDR3 region: CASSLQMRVKYEQYF. CDR3 in DNA: TGTGCCAGCAGCCTCCAGATGAGGGTGAAGTACGAGCAGTACTTC.

This rearrangement joins TRBV6-2 or TRBV6-3 to TRBJ1-2, with D hard to call. The V end lost 5 bases, the J end lost 8 bases, and 9 bases lay between the germline ends. The CDR3 is 11 residues long. Germline V gene data show CDR1 as MNHEY and CDR2 as SVGEGT. CDR3 nucleotide sequence: TGTGCCAGCAGTCGCCGAGGGGGCTACACCTTC. It translates to CASSRRGGYTF.

The J gene is TRBJ2-2, the V gene TRBV5-1; the D gene is possibly TRBD2 (6 bases). The CDR3 is 15 amino acids. V lost 6 bases and J lost 4, with 16 bases in between. Germline CDR1 is SGHRS and CDR2 is YFSETQ. The CDR3 protein is CASNLAGMGTGELFF. In nucleotides, the CDR3 is TGCGCCAGCAACCTGGCGGGAATGGGCACCGGGGAGCTGTTTTTT.

The rearrangement uses TRBV20-1 and TRBJ2-7; unclear D gene. The CDR3 has 14 residues. Germline V gene sequence: CDR1 DFQATT, CDR2 SNEGSKA (reference sequence). V was clipped by 3 bases and J by 3 bases, with 15 bases between them. As DNA, the CDR3 is TGCAGTGCTAGTGCTCAGGCACCTTACTACGAGCAGTACTTC. As protein: CSASAQAPYYEQYF.

The chain uses TRBV18 and TRBJ1-3; D may be TRBD1 (6 bases). This CDR3 has 15 amino acids. The V gene's germline CDR1 is KGHSH and CDR2 LQKENI. V was trimmed by 1 base and J by 0 bases, leaving 7 bases between them. This chain's CDR3 is CASSPRDTSGNTIYF. CDR3 nucleotides: TGTGCCAGCTCACCACGGGACACCTCTGGAAACACCATATATTTT.

In this sample, this clone turned up a few times. The J gene is TRBJ2-7, the V gene TRBV6-6; 9 nucleotides align to TRBD2. Germline-derived CDR1 and CDR2 are MNHNY and SVGAGI (reference sequence). V lost 6 bases, J lost 2 bases, and 5 bases stayed unmatched. The CDR3 extends over 14 amino acids. The CDR3, as DNA: TGTGCCAGCAGGGCGGGGGGGGCGCCCTACGAGCAGTACTTC. Its protein is CASRAGGAPYEQYF.

This chain uses TRBV24-1 with TRBJ2-2; TRBD2 matches at 9 bases. V lost 3 bases, J lost 4 bases, and 5 bases stayed unmatched. The length of the CDR3 is 16 residues. In germline, CDR1 is KGHDR, CDR2 SFDVKD. The chain's CDR3 is CATSDHHSGGTGELFF. CDR3 DNA: TGTGCCACCAGTGATCATCATAGCGGGGGCACCGGGGAGCTGTTTTTT.

This rearrangement joins TRBV19 to TRBJ2-7; TRBD1 matches at 10 bases. In germline, CDR1 is LNHDA, CDR2 SQIVND (reference sequence). V shed 1 base and J 3 bases; nucleotides not matched to a gene: 3. The CDR3 has 15 residues. The CDR3 DNA is TGTGCCAGTAGTATAGGACAGGGGGCGCGCTACGAGCAGTACTTC. It encodes CASSIGQGARYEQYF.

The genes are TRBV21-1 and TRBJ1-4. TRBV21-1 is tagged as a pseudogene. The CDR3 spans 13 residues. CDR3 sequence (DNA): TGTGCCAGCAGGACTGACGGTAATGAAAAACTGTTTTTT. Residues: CASRTDGNEKLFF.

The chain carries TRBV14 and TRBJ1-1; TRBD1 aligns across 10 bases. The CDR3 is 15 amino acids. V was clipped by 4 bases and J by 5 bases; unmatched bases: 7. Looked up from germline, CDR1 is SGHDN and CDR2 is FVKESK. CDR3 sequence: CASSRWTGGRTEAFF. CDR3 in DNA: TGTGCCAGCAGCCGCTGGACAGGGGGGAGGACTGAAGCTTTCTTT.

As DNA, the CDR3 is TGTGCCACCAGCTCCCCGACGGGGGTCGCAGATACGCAGTATTTT. Its translation: CATSSPTGVADTQYF. V is TRBV15 and J is TRBJ2-3; perhaps TRBD2 as D (6 bases). Trimming left V 5 bases short and J 4 bases short, with 16 bases between. CDR3 length: 15 residues. Germline V CDR1 and CDR2: LNHNV, YYDKDF (reference sequence).